The 23 T cell receptor beta chains in this list originate from one sample, sequenced in a study of blood T cell repertoires in COVID-19. Generated by immunoSEQ multiplex PCR, the TCRdb table keeps only in-frame clones and is missing some. This table holds roughly 86,000 clones, around 82% found once. Sequencing was carried out using peripheral blood. The receptor set was obtained from a human donor in a cohort sampled during active COVID-19.

This rearrangement joins TRBV5-1 to TRBJ2-3, with D possibly TRBD1 on 5 matching bases. CDR3 length: 13 residues. V lost 0 bases to trimming and J lost 6 bases, with 8 bases between them. The germline V gene encodes CDR1 SGHRS and CDR2 YFSETQ. The CDR3 coding sequence is TGCGCCAGCAGCTTGGAAGGGGTCGATACGCAGTATTTT. It codes for CASSLEGVDTQYF.

The gene calls are TRBV27 and TRBJ1-3; D remains unclear. This CDR3 comprises 15 residues. Trimming removed 3 bases at V and 4 bases at J, with 13 bases between. The V gene's germline CDR1 is MNHEY and CDR2 SMNVEV (reference sequence). CDR3 loop: CASSFNGGLGNTIYF. The DNA for the CDR3 is TGTGCCAGCAGTTTCAACGGAGGGCTGGGAAACACCATATATTTT.

This clone came up a few times. The chain couples TRBV3-1 (or the pseudogene TRBV3-2) to TRBJ1-4; no clear D. V lost 4 bases and J lost 8, with 26 bases in between. The CDR3 length is 18 residues. The germline gives CDR1 LGHDT, CDR2 YNNKEL (reference sequence). CDR3 nucleotide sequence: TGTGCCAGCAGCCGGGCCCCCCTGGTGTCAGCAATTGGGGAAAAACTGTTTTTT. Its translation is CASSRAPLVSAIGEKLFF.

The chain couples TRBV4-1 to TRBJ2-2; 7 positions match TRBD2. The CDR3 contains 16 residues. CDR1 is MGHRA, CDR2 YSYEKL, per germline. V was clipped by 3 bases and J by 0 bases; unmatched bases: 4. The DNA for the CDR3 is TGCGCCAGCAGCCAGAGCGGGACTCCGAACACCGGGGAGCTGTTTTTT. This encodes CASSQSGTPNTGELFF.

The chain joins TRBV13 to TRBJ2-6; 9 bases align to TRBD1. CDR1 and CDR2 (germline): PRHDT, FYEKMQ (reference sequence). The V segment lost 5 bases and the J segment 2 bases; nucleotides outside the gene matches: 7. This CDR3 comprises 17 residues. CDR3: CASSPSGTGTGANVLTF. The CDR3 region has the DNA TGTGCCAGCAGCCCTTCCGGGACAGGGACTGGGGCCAACGTCCTGACTTTC.

The chain employs TRBV2 and TRBJ2-3; the D is unclear. Trimming left V 4 bases short and J 1 base short, with 9 bases between. The CDR3 has 14 amino acids. Germline CDR1 and CDR2: SNHLY and FYNNEI. The CDR3 bases are TGTGCCAGCAGTGTTACCCCGGGCACAGATACGCAGTATTTT. Translating gives CASSVTPGTDTQYF.

The rearrangement links TRBV2 to TRBJ1-6; TRBD1 aligns across 12 bases. Germline V gene lookup returns CDR1 SNHLY and CDR2 FYNNEI. This CDR3 is 17 amino acids long. The junction had 13 bases not matched to a gene; V was cut back by 7 bases and J by 9 bases. The CDR3 loop reads CASKAGGDRGPSSPLHF. CDR3 coding DNA: TGTGCCAGCAAGGCCGGGGGGGACAGGGGGCCGAGTTCACCCCTCCACTTT.

The chain combines TRBV7-2 with TRBJ1-1; D ambiguous. The CDR3 has 15 residues. V was trimmed by 5 bases and J by 3 bases, leaving 16 bases between them. Germline V gives CDR1 SGHTA, CDR2 FQGNSA. For the CDR3, the DNA is TGTGCCAGCAGCCAATATGCGGGCGGGGACACTGAAGCTTTCTTT. Translating it yields CASSQYAGGDTEAFF.

The chain uses TRBV10-3 and TRBJ2-5; tentative D call: TRBD1 (6 bases). The V and J ends lost 8 bases and 4 bases respectively, with 20 bases between them. The germline V gene has CDR1 ENHRY and CDR2 SYGVKD. This CDR3 comprises 15 residues. The CDR3 nucleotides are TGTGCCATCTACCGCGCCGCCAGGGGCGGAGAGACCCAGTACTTC. This encodes CAIYRAARGGETQYF.

The chain couples TRBV11-2 to TRBJ1-4, with 7 bases fitting TRBD1. The CDR3 runs to 14 residues. CDR1 SGHAT and CDR2 FQNNGV come from the germline V gene. Trimming took 2 bases from V and 5 from J; bases not matched to a gene: 2. This chain's CDR3 is CASSLTGQNEKLFF. As DNA, the CDR3 is TGTGCCAGCAGCTTAACGGGACAGAATGAAAAACTGTTTTTT.

This chain connects TRBV6-5 to TRBJ1-5, with TRBD1 identical over 9 bases. There are 15 residues in the CDR3. The germline gives CDR1 MNHEY, CDR2 SVGAGI. Trimming at V came to 6 bases and at J to 2 bases, leaving 5 bases not matched to a gene. Here the CDR3 DNA reads TGTGCCAGCAGCATGGACAGGGGAGGCAATCAGCCCCAGCATTTT. It codes for CASSMDRGGNQPQHF.

A single count supports this clone. The gene calls are TRBV24-1 and TRBJ1-2; D unresolved. V dropped 3 bases and J dropped 2 bases, with 9 bases sitting between them. The germline gives CDR1 KGHDR, CDR2 SFDVKD. This CDR3 is built from 14 residues. CDR3 bases: TGTGCCACCAGTGATCCGGTTGCCAACTATGGCTACACCTTC. It translates to CATSDPVANYGYTF.

V gene TRBV5-1 combines with J gene TRBJ1-5; D not resolved. Germline V lookup: CDR1 SGHRS, CDR2 YFSETQ. V was shortened by 0 bases and J by 4 bases, with 8 bases between the two germline ends. The CDR3 contains 14 residues. CDR3 protein: CASSLDGTNQPQHF. As DNA, the CDR3 is TGCGCCAGCAGCTTGGATGGTACAAATCAGCCCCAGCATTTT. The whole variable domain, filled in from reference TRBV5-1 and TRBJ1-5, reads KAGVTQTPRYLIKTRGQQVTLSCSPISGHRSVSWYQQTPGQGLQFLFEYFSETQRNKGNFPGRFSGRQFSNSRSEMNVSTLELGDSALYLCASSLDGTNQPQHFGDGTRLSIL.

The chain joins TRBV7-8 to TRBJ1-6; 7 bases fit TRBD1. The junction had 14 bases not matched to a gene; V was cut back by 2 bases and J by 7 bases. This CDR3 has 18 residues. The germline V gene has CDR1 SGHVS and CDR2 FQNEAQ. CDR3 in amino acids: CASSLPTHRDSQNSPLHF. In DNA form, the CDR3 reads TGTGCCAGCAGCTTACCGACTCACCGGGACAGTCAAAATTCACCCCTCCACTTT.

This clone occurred a few times. The chain combines TRBV5-1 with TRBJ1-1, with TRBD1 matching 9 bases. Losses at the gene ends were 5 bases for V and 0 bases for J; bases not matched to a gene: 2. Germline CDR1 reads SGHRS; CDR2 reads YFSETQ. The CDR3 consists of 14 residues. CDR3 nucleotide sequence: TGCGCCAGCAGGGGACAGGGCTTGAACACTGAAGCTTTCTTT. This sequence encodes CASRGQGLNTEAFF.

This sequence joins TRBV5-5 and TRBJ2-5; D remains ambiguous. Trimming removed 6 bases at V and 0 bases at J, with 15 bases between. The CDR3 extends over 15 amino acids. Germline V gene data show CDR1 as SGHKS and CDR2 as YYEKEE (reference sequence). DNA for the CDR3: TGTGCCAGCAATCATTTTCTCCGGGACCAAGAGACCCAGTACTTC. This sequence encodes CASNHFLRDQETQYF.

This clone has only one observation. The rearrangement joins TRBV14 to TRBJ2-3, with D possibly matching TRBD2 (5 bases). Trimming stripped 4 bases from V and 0 bases from J, with 20 bases between. The CDR3 contains 18 residues. Germline V gene sequence: CDR1 SGHDN, CDR2 FVKESK. In DNA, the CDR3 is TGTGCCAGCAGCCCACATCGAGGGCTGGGATCTAGCACAGATACGCAGTATTTT. Protein product: CASSPHRGLGSSTDTQYF.

The count of this clone is one. The V call is TRBV2, the J call TRBJ2-7, with 7 bases that match TRBD1. There are 14 residues in the CDR3. Germline CDR1 is SNHLY and CDR2 is FYNNEI. With 3 bases clipped from V and 0 bases from J, the junction kept 2 bases outside the gene matches. CDR3 region: CASSDAGGSYEQYF. The CDR3 nucleotides read TGTGCCAGCAGTGATGCAGGGGGCTCCTACGAGCAGTACTTC.

The rearrangement links TRBV15 to TRBJ2-5, with TRBD1 as a possible D gene (6 bases). Between the trimmed V and J ends, which lost 0 bases and 2 bases, there was a span of 10 bases. CDR3 length equals 15 residues. CDR1 and CDR2 (germline): LNHNV, YYDKDF (reference sequence). Written as DNA, the CDR3 is TGTGCCACCAGCAGAGATCGGGGACAACAAGAGACCCAGTACTTC. It codes for CATSRDRGQQETQYF. Filled out from reference TRBV15 and TRBJ2-5, the complete variable domain reads DAMVIQNPRYQVTQFGKPVTLSCSQTLNHNVMYWYQQKSSQAPKLLFHYYDKDFNNEADTPDNFQSRRPNTSFCFLDIRSPGLGDTAMYLCATSRDRGQQETQYFGPGTRLLVL.

The genes are TRBV9 and TRBJ2-3, with 10 bases fitting TRBD2. From germline, CDR1 is SGDLS and CDR2 YYNGEE. V gave up 3 bases and J gave up 0 bases; unmatched junction bases: 4. There are 16 residues in the CDR3. This CDR3 is CASSEPLAGSTDTQYF. The CDR3 region has the DNA TGTGCCAGCAGCGAGCCACTAGCGGGGAGCACAGATACGCAGTATTTT.

This clone showed up just once. This sequence joins TRBV3-1 (or the pseudogene TRBV3-2) and TRBJ1-1, with D uncertain. This CDR3 is built from 15 residues. Trimming took off 3 bases at V and 1 base at J, with 12 bases between the two ends. CDR1 and CDR2 from the germline V gene are LGHDT and YNNKEL (reference sequence). The CDR3 loop is CASSQFWAANTEAFF. The DNA for the CDR3 is TGTGCCAGCAGCCAGTTTTGGGCCGCGAACACTGAAGCTTTCTTT.

By share, this clone counts as medium-sized (0.01 to 0.1%). The chain combines TRBV2 with TRBJ1-1, with D possibly being TRBD1 (6 bases). This CDR3 contains 14 residues. Germline V lookup: CDR1 SNHLY, CDR2 FYNNEI. Trimming shortened V by 8 bases and J by 0 bases, and 13 bases separated the two germline ends. The CDR3 nucleotides read TGTGCCAGCGCTTGGACAGACATGAACACTGAAGCTTTCTTT. Protein sequence: CASAWTDMNTEAFF.

The V call is TRBV5-1, the J call TRBJ2-5; a possible D gene is TRBD2 (6 bases). Per germline, CDR1 SGHRS and CDR2 YFSETQ. V shed 4 bases and J shed 1 base, with 14 bases lying between them. This CDR3 region has 15 residues. The CDR3 protein is CASSLGGLTQETQYF. Written as DNA, the CDR3 is TGCGCCAGCAGCCTTGGGGGGTTGACCCAAGAGACCCAGTACTTC.